This T cell receptor (beta chain) stems from a study of blood T cells in healthy people across ages. PCR was performed a second time for roughly 7 to 12 cycles using a sample-barcoded 5' primer and a J-beta primer mix. TCRdb analysed the 5' RACE reads with MiXCR anew, one entry per CDR3 protein. Among over 700,000 distinct CDR3 sequences listed, about 53% were seen once. The germline V gene has CDR1 MNHNY and CDR2 SVGAGI (reference sequence). This CDR3 spans 15 amino acids. V was pared by 3 bases and J by 5 bases, with 6 bases of the junction left unmatched. The V and J genes are TRBV6-6 and TRBJ1-3, with 8 bases that match TRBD1. This receptor was identified in a man aged 80 or over in good health. Source material: blood. The CDR3 loop reads CASSYSDRGRNTIYF. The CDR3 bases are TGTGCCAGCAGTTATAGCGACAGGGGCCGAAACACCATATATTTT.